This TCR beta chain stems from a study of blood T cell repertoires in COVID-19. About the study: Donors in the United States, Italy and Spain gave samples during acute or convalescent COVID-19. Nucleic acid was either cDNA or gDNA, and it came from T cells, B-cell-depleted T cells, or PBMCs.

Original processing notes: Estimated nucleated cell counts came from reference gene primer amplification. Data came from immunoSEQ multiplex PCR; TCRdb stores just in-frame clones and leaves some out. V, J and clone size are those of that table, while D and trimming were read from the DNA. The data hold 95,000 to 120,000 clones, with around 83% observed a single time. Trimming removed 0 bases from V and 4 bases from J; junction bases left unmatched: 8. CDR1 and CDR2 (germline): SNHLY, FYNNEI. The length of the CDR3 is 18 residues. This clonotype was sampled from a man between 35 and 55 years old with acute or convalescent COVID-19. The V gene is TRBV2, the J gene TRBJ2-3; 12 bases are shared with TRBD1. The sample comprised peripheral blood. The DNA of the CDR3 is TGTGCCAGCAGTGAAGCCCCGGGACAGGGGGCAAAGTCAGATACGCAGTATTTT. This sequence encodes CASSEAPGQGAKSDTQYF.